This T cell receptor beta chain was profiled in a study of siplizumab effects on memory and regulatory T cells. Germline CDR1 reads SGHNT; CDR2 reads YENEEA. The junction had 6 bases not matched to a gene; V was cut back by 3 bases and J by 6 bases. This CDR3 is 14 amino acids long. Per sample, some 100,000 TCR templates were assayed. The assay was immunoSEQ multiplex PCR, and TCRdb's table has in-frame clones only and misses some. This table has 50,000 or so clones, around 97% appearing once. General observations from the study: Unstimulated subset assignment was obtained for only a minor fraction of alloreactive clones. Naive T cells seemed more diverse than memory cells; they also seemed major alloresponse contributors. Significant reduction of alloreactive sequences traceable to unstimulated CD4+ memory cells was observed with siplizumab.

A single count supports this clone. Its antigen is undetermined. This receptor was identified in a human donor in good health. The sample was naive CD4+ T cells sorted from blood. The chain links TRBV11-3 to TRBJ2-3, with 7 bases that match TRBD2. The CDR3 coding sequence is TGTGCCAGCAGCTTCCGCGGGAGTTACGATACGCAGTATTTT. Its translation is CASSFRGSYDTQYF.